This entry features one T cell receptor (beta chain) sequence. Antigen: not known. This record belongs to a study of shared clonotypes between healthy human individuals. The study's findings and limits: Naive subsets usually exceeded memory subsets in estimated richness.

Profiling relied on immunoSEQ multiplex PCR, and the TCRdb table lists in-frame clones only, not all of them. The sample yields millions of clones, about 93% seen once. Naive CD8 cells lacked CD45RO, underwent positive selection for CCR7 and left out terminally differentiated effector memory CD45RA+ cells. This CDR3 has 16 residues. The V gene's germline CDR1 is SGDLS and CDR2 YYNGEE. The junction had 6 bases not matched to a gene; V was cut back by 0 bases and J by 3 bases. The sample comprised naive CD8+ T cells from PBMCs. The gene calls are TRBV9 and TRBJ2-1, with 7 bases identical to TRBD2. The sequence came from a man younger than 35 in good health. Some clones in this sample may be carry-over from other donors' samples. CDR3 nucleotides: TGTGCCAGCAGCGTAGTCGGTAGCGGGCGCTACAATGAGCAGTTCTTC. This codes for CASSVVGSGRYNEQFF.